This T cell receptor beta chain was profiled in a study of T cell repertoires in cytomegalovirus infection. Study conclusions and caveats: Predominance within the ex vivo response was attributable to HLA-C-restricted CMV-specific TCR beta clonotypes. The cumulative frequency of public TCR beta families distinguished individuals who carried CMV together with the relevant HLA.

Looked up from germline, CDR1 is SGHDN and CDR2 is FVKESK. This CDR3 is 17 amino acids long. V lost 0 bases to trimming and J lost 1 base; unmatched junction nucleotides: 3. MiXCR, run by TCRdb on the reads, gives a single entry per CDR3 protein. The sample yields about 260,000 distinct CDR3 sequences, roughly 15% seen once. In its sample, this clonotype was seen once. Its antigen is not known. Sample: PBMCs. The V call is TRBV14, the J call TRBJ2-5, with 12 bases that match TRBD2. This sequence was found in a human donor in good health (CMV status not recorded). Some clones in this sample may be carry-over from other donors' samples. The CDR3 is CASSQDTSGRFQETQYF. CDR3 nucleotide sequence: TGTGCCAGCAGCCAAGATACTAGCGGGAGGTTCCAAGAGACCCAGTACTTC.